Below, one T cell receptor (beta chain) is given with its context. Looked up from germline, CDR1 is SGHAT and CDR2 is FQNNGV. The CDR3 covers 13 residues. V was trimmed by 0 bases and J by 10 bases, leaving 10 bases between them. Construction of the TCR beta libraries employed iRepertoire HTBI primers in conjunction with Arm-PCR of CDR3 regions. MiXCR, run by TCRdb on the multiplex PCR reads, gives a single entry per CDR3 protein. The sample contains some 340,000 distinct CDR3 sequences, approximately 12% of which appear only once. The data belong to a study of regulatory T cells in long-lasting Graves disease. The time point is: newly diagnosed GD, antithyroid drugs for less than 3 months. RNA isolated from PBMCs was used to make the TCR library. The same sample was also studied in work on T cells in Graves' hyperthyroidism and ophthalmopathy.

The chain carries TRBV11-2 and TRBJ1-3; unclear D gene. The origin of this receptor is a woman between 18 and 29 years old with Graves disease. Sequencing used peripheral blood mononuclear cells (PBMCs), obtained at new diagnosis, from a patient treated with antithyroid drugs. CDR3 sequence: CASSLDRVRTIYF. As DNA, the CDR3 is TGTGCCAGCAGCTTAGATCGCGTCAGGACCATATATTTT.